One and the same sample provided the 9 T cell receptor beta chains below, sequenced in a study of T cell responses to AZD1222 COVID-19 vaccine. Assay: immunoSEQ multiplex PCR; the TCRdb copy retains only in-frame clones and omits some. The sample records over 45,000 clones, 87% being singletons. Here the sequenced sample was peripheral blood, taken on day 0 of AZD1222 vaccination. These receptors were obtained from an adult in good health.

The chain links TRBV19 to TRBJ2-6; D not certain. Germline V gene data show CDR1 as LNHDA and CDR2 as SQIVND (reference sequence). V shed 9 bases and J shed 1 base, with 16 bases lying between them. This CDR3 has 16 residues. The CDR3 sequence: CASRPGPHSGANVLTF. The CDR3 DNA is TGTGCCAGCCGACCGGGTCCACATTCTGGGGCCAACGTCCTGACTTTC.

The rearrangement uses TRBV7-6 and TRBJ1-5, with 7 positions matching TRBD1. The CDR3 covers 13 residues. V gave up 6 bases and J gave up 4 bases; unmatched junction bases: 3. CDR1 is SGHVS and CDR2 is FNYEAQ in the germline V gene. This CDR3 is CASSRDSNQPQHF. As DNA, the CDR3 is TGTGCCAGCAGTCGGGACAGTAATCAGCCCCAGCATTTT.

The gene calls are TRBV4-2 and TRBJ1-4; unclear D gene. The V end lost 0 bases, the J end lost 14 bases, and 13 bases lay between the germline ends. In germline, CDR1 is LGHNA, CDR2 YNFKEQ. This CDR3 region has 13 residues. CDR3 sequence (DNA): TGTGCCAGCAGCCAAGATGTGCGGCCCTATCTGTTTTTT. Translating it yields CASSQDVRPYLFF.

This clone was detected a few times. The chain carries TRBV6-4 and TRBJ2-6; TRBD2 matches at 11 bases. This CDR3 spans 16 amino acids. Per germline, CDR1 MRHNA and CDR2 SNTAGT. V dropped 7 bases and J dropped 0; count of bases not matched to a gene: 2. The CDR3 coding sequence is TGTGCCAGCACCGGGACTAGCGGCTCTGGGGCCAACGTCCTGACTTTC. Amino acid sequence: CASTGTSGSGANVLTF.

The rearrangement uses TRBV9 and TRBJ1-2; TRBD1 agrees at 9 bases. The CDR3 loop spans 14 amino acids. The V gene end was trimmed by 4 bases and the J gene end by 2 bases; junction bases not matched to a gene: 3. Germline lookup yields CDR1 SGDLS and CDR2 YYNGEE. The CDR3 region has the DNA TGTGCCAGCAGCCCGGGACAGGGAAACTATGGCTACACCTTC. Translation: CASSPGQGNYGYTF.

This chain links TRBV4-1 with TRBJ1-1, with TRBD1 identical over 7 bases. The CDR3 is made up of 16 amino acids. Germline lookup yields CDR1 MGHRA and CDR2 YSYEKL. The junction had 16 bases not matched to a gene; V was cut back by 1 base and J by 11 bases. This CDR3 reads CASSQVSTGRAGKAFF. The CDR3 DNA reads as TGCGCCAGCAGCCAAGTATCGACAGGGAGAGCTGGGAAGGCTTTCTTT.

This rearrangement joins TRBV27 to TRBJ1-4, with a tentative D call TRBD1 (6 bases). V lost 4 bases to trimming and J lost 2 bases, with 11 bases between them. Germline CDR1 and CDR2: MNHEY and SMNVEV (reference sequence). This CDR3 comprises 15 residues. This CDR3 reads CASSSPGQTNEKLFF. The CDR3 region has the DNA TGTGCCAGCAGTTCCCCCGGACAGACTAATGAAAAACTGTTTTTT.

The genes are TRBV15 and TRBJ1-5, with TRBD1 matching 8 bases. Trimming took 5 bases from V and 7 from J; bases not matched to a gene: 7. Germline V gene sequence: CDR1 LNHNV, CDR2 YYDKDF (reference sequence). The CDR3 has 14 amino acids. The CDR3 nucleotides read TGTGCCACCAGCGGACAGGGAAGCAGACAGCCCCAGCATTTT. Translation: CATSGQGSRQPQHF.

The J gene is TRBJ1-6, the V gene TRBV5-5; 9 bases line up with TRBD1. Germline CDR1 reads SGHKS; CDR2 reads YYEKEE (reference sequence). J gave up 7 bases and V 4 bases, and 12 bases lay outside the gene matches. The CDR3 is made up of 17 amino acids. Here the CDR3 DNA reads TGTGCCAGCAGCCGCTTGGGGGCTGGACAGGGGAATTCACCCCTCCACTTT. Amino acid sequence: CASSRLGAGQGNSPLHF.